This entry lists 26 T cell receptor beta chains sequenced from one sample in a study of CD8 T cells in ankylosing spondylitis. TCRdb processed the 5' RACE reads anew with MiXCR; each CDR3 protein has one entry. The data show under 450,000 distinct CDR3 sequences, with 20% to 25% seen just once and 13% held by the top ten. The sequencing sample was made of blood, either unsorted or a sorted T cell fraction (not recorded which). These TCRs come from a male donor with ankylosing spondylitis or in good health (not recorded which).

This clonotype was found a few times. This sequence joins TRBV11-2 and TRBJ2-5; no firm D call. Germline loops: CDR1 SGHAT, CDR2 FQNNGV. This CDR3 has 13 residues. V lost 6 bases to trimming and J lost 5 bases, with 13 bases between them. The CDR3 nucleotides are TGTGCCAGCAGTAAGACAATCTTGGAGACCCAGTACTTC. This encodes CASSKTILETQYF.

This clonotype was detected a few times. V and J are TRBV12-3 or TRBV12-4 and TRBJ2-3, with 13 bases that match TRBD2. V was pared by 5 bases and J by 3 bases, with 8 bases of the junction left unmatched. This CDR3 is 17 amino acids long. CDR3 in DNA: TGTGCCAGCAGTCCCCACCCGACTAGCGGGGGGACAGATACGCAGTATTTT. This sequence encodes CASSPHPTSGGTDTQYF.

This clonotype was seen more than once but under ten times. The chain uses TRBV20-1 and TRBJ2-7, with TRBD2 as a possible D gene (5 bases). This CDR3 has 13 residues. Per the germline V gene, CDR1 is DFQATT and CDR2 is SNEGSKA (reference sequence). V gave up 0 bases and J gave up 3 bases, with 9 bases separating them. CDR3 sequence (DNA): TGCAGTGCTAGAGATGCGGGTGGCTACGAGCAGTACTTC. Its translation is CSARDAGGYEQYF.

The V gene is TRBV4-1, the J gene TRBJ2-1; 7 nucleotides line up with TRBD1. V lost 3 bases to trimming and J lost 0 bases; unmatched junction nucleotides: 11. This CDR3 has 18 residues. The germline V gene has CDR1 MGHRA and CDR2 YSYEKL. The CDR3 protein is CASSQAEYGTVSYNEQFF. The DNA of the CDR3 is TGCGCCAGCAGCCAGGCCGAATACGGGACAGTCTCCTACAATGAGCAGTTCTTC.

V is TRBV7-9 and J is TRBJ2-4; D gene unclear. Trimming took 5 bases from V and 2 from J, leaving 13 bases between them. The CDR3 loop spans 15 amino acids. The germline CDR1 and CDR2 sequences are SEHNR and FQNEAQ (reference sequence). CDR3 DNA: TGTGCCAGCAGCGTAAGGAGTGGGACCAAAAACATTCAGTACTTC. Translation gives CASSVRSGTKNIQYF.

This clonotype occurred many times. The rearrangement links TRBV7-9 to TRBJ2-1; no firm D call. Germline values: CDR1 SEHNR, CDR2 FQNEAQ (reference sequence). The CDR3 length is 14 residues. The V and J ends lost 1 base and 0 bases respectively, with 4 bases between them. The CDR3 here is CASSLVSSYNEQFF. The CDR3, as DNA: TGTGCCAGCAGCTTAGTGAGCTCCTACAATGAGCAGTTCTTC.

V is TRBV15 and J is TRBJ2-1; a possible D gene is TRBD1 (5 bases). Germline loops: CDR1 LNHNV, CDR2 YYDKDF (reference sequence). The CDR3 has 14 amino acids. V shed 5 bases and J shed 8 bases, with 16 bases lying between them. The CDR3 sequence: CATSASLGLDEQFF. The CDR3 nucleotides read TGTGCCACCAGCGCGTCCCTGGGGCTTGATGAGCAGTTCTTC.

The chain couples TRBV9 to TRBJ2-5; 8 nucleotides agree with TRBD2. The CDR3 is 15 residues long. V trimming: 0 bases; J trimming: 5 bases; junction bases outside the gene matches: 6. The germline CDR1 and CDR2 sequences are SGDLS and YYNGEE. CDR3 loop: CASSVVGGGWETQYF. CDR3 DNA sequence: TGTGCCAGCAGCGTAGTTGGCGGGGGGTGGGAGACCCAGTACTTC. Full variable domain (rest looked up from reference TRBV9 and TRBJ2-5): DSGVTQTPKHLITATGQRVTLRCSPRSGDLSVYWYQQSLDQGLQFLIQYYNGEERAKGNILERFSAQQFPDLHSELNLSSLELGDSALYFCASSVVGGGWETQYFGPGTRLLVL.

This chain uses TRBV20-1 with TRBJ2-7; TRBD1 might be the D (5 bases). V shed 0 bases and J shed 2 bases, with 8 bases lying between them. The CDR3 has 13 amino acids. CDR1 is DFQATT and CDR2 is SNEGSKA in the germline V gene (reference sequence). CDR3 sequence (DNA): TGCAGTGCTAGAGAAGACAGCACCTACGAGCAGTACTTC. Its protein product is CSAREDSTYEQYF.

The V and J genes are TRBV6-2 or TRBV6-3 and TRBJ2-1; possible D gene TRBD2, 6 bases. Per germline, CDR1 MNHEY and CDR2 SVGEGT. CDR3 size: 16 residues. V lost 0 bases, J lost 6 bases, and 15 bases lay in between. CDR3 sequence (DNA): TGTGCCAGCAGTTACTCCGGCGGGGTTCGCTTCAATGAGCAGTTCTTC. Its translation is CASSYSGGVRFNEQFF.

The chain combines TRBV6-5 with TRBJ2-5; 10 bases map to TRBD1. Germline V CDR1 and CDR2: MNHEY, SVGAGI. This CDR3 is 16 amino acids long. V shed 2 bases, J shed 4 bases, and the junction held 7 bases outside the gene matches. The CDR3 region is CASSYVGQGVIETQYF. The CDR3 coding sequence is TGTGCCAGCAGTTACGTCGGACAGGGGGTAATAGAGACCCAGTACTTC.

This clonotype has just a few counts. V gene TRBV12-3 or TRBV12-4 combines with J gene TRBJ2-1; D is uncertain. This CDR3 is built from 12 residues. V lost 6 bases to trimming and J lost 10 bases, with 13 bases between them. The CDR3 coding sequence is TGTGCCAGCAGCCCACGAACGAGGGAGCAGTTCTTC. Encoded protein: CASSPRTREQFF.

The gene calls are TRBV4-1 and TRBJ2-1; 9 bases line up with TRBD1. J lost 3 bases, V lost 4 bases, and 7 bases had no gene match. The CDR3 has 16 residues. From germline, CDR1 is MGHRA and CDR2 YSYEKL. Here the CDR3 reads CASSLGTGGIYNEQFF. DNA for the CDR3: TGCGCCAGCAGCCTAGGAACAGGGGGCATCTACAATGAGCAGTTCTTC.

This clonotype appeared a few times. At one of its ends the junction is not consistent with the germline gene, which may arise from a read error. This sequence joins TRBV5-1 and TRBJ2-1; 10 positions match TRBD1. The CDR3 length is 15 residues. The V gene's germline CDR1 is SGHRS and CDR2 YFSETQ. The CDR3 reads CASSGTGAPYHEQFF. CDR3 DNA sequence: TGCGCCAGCAGTGGGACAGGGGCGCCCTACCATGAGCAGTTCTTC.

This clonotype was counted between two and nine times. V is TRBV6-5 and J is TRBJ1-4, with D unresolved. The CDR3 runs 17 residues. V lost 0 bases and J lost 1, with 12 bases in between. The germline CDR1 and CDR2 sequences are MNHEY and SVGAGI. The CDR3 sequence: CASSYSWAGGTNEKLFF. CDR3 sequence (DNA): TGTGCCAGCAGTTACTCGTGGGCAGGCGGAACTAATGAAAAACTGTTTTTT.

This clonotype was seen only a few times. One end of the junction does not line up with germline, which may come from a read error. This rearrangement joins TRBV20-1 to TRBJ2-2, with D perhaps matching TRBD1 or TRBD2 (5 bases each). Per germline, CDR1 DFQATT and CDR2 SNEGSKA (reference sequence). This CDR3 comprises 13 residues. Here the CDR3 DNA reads TGCAGTGCTAGAGCCGTTAATGCCGGGGACCTGTTTTTT. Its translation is CSARAVNAGDLFF.

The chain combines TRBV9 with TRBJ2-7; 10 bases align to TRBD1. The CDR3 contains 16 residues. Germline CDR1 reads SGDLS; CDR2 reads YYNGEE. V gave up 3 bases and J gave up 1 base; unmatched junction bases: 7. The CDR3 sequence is CASSAGTGDGSYEQYF. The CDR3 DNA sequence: TGTGCCAGCAGCGCCGGGACAGGGGATGGTTCCTACGAGCAGTACTTC.

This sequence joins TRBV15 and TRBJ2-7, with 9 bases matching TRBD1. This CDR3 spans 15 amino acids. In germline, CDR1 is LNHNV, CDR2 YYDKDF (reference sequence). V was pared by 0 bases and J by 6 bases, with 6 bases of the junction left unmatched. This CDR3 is CATSRDPDRGAEQYF. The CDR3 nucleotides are TGTGCCACCAGCAGAGATCCGGACAGGGGAGCCGAGCAGTACTTC.

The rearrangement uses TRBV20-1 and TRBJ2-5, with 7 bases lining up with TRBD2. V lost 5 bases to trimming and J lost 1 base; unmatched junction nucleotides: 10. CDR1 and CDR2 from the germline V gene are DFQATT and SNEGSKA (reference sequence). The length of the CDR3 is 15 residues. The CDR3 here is CSAPRDYYIQETQYF. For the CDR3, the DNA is TGCAGTGCTCCCCGGGACTACTATATCCAAGAGACCCAGTACTTC.

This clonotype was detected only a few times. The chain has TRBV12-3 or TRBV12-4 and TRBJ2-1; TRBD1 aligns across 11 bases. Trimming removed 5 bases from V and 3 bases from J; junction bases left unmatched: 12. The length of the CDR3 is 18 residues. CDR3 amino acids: CASSTLTEGQGDYNEQFF. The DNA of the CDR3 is TGTGCCAGCAGTACCCTTACTGAGGGACAGGGGGACTACAATGAGCAGTTCTTC.

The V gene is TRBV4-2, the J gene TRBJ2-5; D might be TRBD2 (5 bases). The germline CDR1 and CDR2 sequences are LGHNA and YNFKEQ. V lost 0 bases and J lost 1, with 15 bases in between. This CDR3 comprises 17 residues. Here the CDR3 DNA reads TGTGCCAGCAGCCAAGAACCCCCGCGAAGCGGCCAAGAGACCCAGTACTTC. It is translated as CASSQEPPRSGQETQYF.

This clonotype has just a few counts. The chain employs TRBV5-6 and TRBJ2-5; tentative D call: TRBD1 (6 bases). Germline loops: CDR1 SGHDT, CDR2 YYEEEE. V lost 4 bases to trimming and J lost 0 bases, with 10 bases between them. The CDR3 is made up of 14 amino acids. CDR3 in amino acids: CASSPDSYQETQYF. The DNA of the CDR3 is TGTGCCAGCAGCCCGGACAGTTACCAAGAGACCCAGTACTTC.

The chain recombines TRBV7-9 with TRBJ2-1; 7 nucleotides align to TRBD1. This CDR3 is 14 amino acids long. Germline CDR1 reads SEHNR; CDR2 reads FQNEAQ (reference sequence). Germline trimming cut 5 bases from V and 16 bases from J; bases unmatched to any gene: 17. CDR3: CASSPAKDRLEGFF. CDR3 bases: TGTGCCAGCAGCCCCGCCAAGGACAGGTTAGAGGGTTTCTTC. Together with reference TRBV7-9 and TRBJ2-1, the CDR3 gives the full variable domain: DTGVSQNPRHKITKRGQNVTFRCDPISEHNRLYWYRQTLGQGPEFLTYFQNEAQLEKSRLLSDRFSAERPKGSFSTLEIQRTEQGDSAMYLCASSPAKDRLEGFFGPGTRLTVL.

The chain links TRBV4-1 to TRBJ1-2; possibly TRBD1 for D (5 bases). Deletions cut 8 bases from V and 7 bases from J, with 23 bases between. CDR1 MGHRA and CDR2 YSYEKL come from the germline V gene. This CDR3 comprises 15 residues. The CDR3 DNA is TGCGCCAGCCGCTCTCCCCGGGGCGATGGGGGTGGCTACACCTTC. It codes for CASRSPRGDGGGYTF.

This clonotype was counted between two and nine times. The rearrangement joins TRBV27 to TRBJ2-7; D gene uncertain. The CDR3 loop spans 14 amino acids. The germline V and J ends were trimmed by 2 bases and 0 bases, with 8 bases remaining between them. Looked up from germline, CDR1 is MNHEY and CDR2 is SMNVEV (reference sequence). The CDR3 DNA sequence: TGTGCCAGCAGTTTAGGTCTAACCTCCTACGAGCAGTACTTC. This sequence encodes CASSLGLTSYEQYF.

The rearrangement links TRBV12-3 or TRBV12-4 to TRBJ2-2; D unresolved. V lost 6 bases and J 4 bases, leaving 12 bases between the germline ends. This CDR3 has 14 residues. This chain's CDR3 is CASSSDKSTGELFF. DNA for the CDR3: TGTGCCAGCAGCTCAGACAAGTCCACCGGGGAGCTGTTTTTT.